This T cell receptor (beta chain) was sequenced in a study of response to subunit inactivated influenza vaccine. This clonotype has a count of ten or more. Using its own MiXCR run on the RT-PCR reads, TCRdb lists one record per CDR3 protein. The table has under 550,000 distinct CDR3 sequences, around 8% seen once. CDR3 size: 17 residues. J was trimmed by 2 bases and V by 2 bases; bases with no gene match: 10. Germline CDR1 reads GTSNPN; CDR2 reads SVGIG (reference sequence). The specimen comprised PBMCs from blood, sampled around 25 months after vaccination. This TCR came from a man between 50 and 69 years old who received an inactivated influenza vaccine. J is TRBJ2-1 and V is TRBV30, with 9 bases lining up with TRBD1. CDR3 sequence reads: CAWSRDRGLLTYNEQFF. CDR3 DNA: TGTGCCTGGAGTCGAGACAGGGGGTTACTTACCTACAATGAGCAGTTCTTC.